This T cell receptor beta chain was profiled in a study of CD8 T cells in ankylosing spondylitis (dated by TCRdb to between 2016 and 2019). At the level of the whole study: T cell receptor beta repertoires were profiled in healthy donors and ankylosing spondylitis patients so that disease-linked TCR variants could be found. The whole study cohort included roughly 110 healthy donors and some 27 ankylosing spondylitis patients. Peripheral blood was sampled, and synovial fluid was additionally collected from ankylosing spondylitis patients. Broader findings and caveats from the paper: Blood from ankylosing spondylitis patients appeared to be characterized by a TCR beta motif composed of roughly eight highly homologous amino acid variants. Some motif variants were previously reported in synovial fluid and blood of reactive arthritis patients, suggesting common disease-initiation mechanisms. The disease-linked clones were reported as significantly enriched in matched synovial fluid samples from ankylosing spondylitis patients. A CD8+ phenotype was shown by the disease-linked clones, which were found at relatively low frequencies in peripheral blood.

In the case of this clonotype: Its antigen remains unidentified. No base qualities exist here, and no much larger clone lies one base off it.

For sequencing, an Illumina HiSeq 2500 was employed. Quantitative 5'-RACE with molecular barcodes was the method used to prepare the TCR beta libraries. Per the authors' processing: To identify disease-linked TCR variants, a new computational method was used, one built on a probabilistic model of VDJ rearrangement. TCRdb took the public reads, trimmed them with fastp at Q25, ran MiXCR for clone calling and kept in-frame beta chains. Identical CDR3 proteins give one entry, which carries the most common genes and DNA. Here the V and J calls rest on TCRdb's processing, not on the authors' analysis. The sample records under 250,000 distinct CDR3 sequences, roughly 25% of which are singletons. In total, the top ten clones hold approximately 6.6% of the sample. The material sequenced was blood, either unsorted or a sorted T cell fraction (not recorded which). The sequence was obtained from a male donor with ankylosing spondylitis or in good health (not recorded which).

The CDR3 sequence is CSGGASDVPGELFF. The sequenced DNA is TGCAGCGGGGGGGCCTCAGACGTCCCCGGGGAGCTGTTTTTT. The chain is made from TRBV29-1 and TRBJ2-2; the D call is tentative, TRBD1 or TRBD2, as each matches 6 bases. The germline V gene supplies CDR1 SQVTM and CDR2 ANQGSEA. The junction shows trimming of 7 bases on V and 6 bases on J, plus 18 bases between the germline ends. The CDR3 has 14 amino acids, counting the end cysteine and phenylalanine. Only the CDR3 region is kept as DNA, spanning 42 bases read in frame from base 1.